These 21 T cell receptor beta chains share one sample of origin, sequenced in a study of T cell clones after liver transplantation. The data were produced by immunoSEQ multiplex PCR, yet TCRdb's version contains in-frame clones alone and is incomplete. This sample has around 75,000 clones, with 80% to 85% found just once. The sequences come from CD4+ T cells from blood, collected 48 months after liver transplant. The receptors were sampled from a human patient who received a liver transplant. Some T cells may be transferred from the graft donor.

V gene TRBV7-2 combines with J gene TRBJ1-2; D is undetermined. Germline CDR1 reads SGHTA; CDR2 reads FQGNSA. The CDR3 length is 15 residues. Trimming took off 4 bases at V and 0 bases at J, with 12 bases between the two ends. This CDR3 reads CASSSPPTTNYGYTF. The CDR3, as DNA: TGTGCCAGCAGCTCCCCGCCCACAACTAACTATGGCTACACCTTC.

This sequence joins TRBV5-4 and TRBJ2-5, with 8 bases matching TRBD2. CDR1 is SGHNT, CDR2 YYREEE, per germline (reference sequence). The V segment lost 9 bases and the J segment 1 base; nucleotides outside the gene matches: 8. This CDR3 contains 14 residues. CDR3: CATRSGSIQETQYF. In DNA, the CDR3 is TGTGCCACCCGGAGCGGGAGTATCCAAGAGACCCAGTACTTC.

The chain uses TRBV19 and TRBJ1-5; D is unresolved. From germline, CDR1 is LNHDA and CDR2 SQIVND (reference sequence). The CDR3 consists of 14 residues. Trimming shortened V by 6 bases and J by 3 bases, and 12 bases separated the two germline ends. CDR3 bases: TGTGCCAGTAGCTCGGGGAACCCCAATCAGCCCCAGCATTTT. Translating it yields CASSSGNPNQPQHF. Together with reference TRBV19 and TRBJ1-5, the CDR3 gives the full variable domain: DGGITQSPKYLFRKEGQNVTLSCEQNLNHDAMYWYRQDPGQGLRLIYYSQIVNDFQKGDIAEGYSVSREKKESFPLTVTSAQKNPTAFYLCASSSGNPNQPQHFGDGTRLSIL.

The chain carries TRBV7-3 and TRBJ2-1, with D unclear. This CDR3 region has 11 residues. The V and J ends lost 4 bases and 7 bases respectively, with 5 bases between them. Germline CDR1 is SGHTA and CDR2 is FQGTGA. CDR3 sequence: CASSSGNEQFF. The CDR3 nucleotides are TGTGCCAGCAGCTCAGGTAATGAGCAGTTCTTC.

The chain's CDR3 is CSVAGLAGRGRETQYF. In nucleotides, the CDR3 is TGCAGCGTTGCTGGACTAGCGGGGAGGGGGCGGGAGACCCAGTACTTC. The chain combines TRBV29-1 with TRBJ2-5, with 12 positions matching TRBD2. Losses at the gene ends were 4 bases for V and 5 bases for J; bases not matched to a gene: 11. Germline CDR1 and CDR2: SQVTM and ANQGSEA. The CDR3 spans 16 residues.

The chain is built from TRBV18 and TRBJ2-2; D may be TRBD2 (6 bases). CDR1 is KGHSH and CDR2 is LQKENI in the germline V gene. The CDR3 contains 13 residues. Trimming left V 6 bases short and J 5 bases short, with 10 bases between. The CDR3 is CASSQEGTGELFF. CDR3 DNA: TGTGCCAGCTCGCAGGAGGGGACCGGGGAGCTGTTTTTT.

J is TRBJ1-2 and V is TRBV11-2; weak D call: TRBD1 (6 bases). Trimming pared 1 base from V and 2 bases from J, leaving 8 bases between. This CDR3 spans 14 amino acids. The germline V gene has CDR1 SGHAT and CDR2 FQNNGV. CDR3 DNA: TGTGCCAGCAGCTTAGGGGACATGAACTATGGCTACACCTTC. Residues: CASSLGDMNYGYTF.

V and J are TRBV7-2 and TRBJ2-5, with 10 bases fitting TRBD1. The CDR3 is made up of 16 amino acids. CDR1 and CDR2 (germline): SGHTA, FQGNSA. J lost 5 bases, V lost 5 bases, and 11 bases had no gene match. Here the CDR3 DNA reads TGTGCCAGCAGCCCGTCGGGGACAGGGGTTAAGGAGACCCAGTACTTC. Translation gives CASSPSGTGVKETQYF. The whole variable domain, filled in from reference TRBV7-2 and TRBJ2-5, reads GAGVSQSPSNKVTEKGKDVELRCDPISGHTALYWYRQSLGQGLEFLIYFQGNSAPDKSGLPSDRFSAERTGGSVSTLTIQRTQQEDSAVYLCASSPSGTGVKETQYFGPGTRLLVL.

The CDR3 nucleotides are TGTGCCAGCAGCCAATCGACGGGACTCGCATTTTACAATGAGCAGTTCTTC. Protein product: CASSQSTGLAFYNEQFF. V and J are TRBV4-2 and TRBJ2-1; D is possibly TRBD2 (6 bases). The CDR3 covers 17 residues. The ends were cut back, 2 bases at V and 4 bases at J, with 18 bases in the middle. Germline loops: CDR1 LGHNA, CDR2 YNFKEQ.

The chain couples TRBV6-1 to TRBJ1-1, with D possibly TRBD1 on 6 matching bases. This CDR3 is built from 12 residues. Germline V CDR1 and CDR2: MNHNS, SASEGT. The ends were cut back, 6 bases at V and 3 bases at J, with 8 bases in the middle. The CDR3 here is CASSPGDTEAFF. CDR3 sequence (DNA): TGTGCCAGCAGCCCAGGGGACACTGAAGCTTTCTTT.

For the CDR3, the DNA is TGTGCCAGCAGCGCGTTAGAGGACACTGAAGCTTTCTTT. Encoded protein: CASSALEDTEAFF. J is TRBJ1-1 and V is TRBV7-2; D remains ambiguous. The CDR3 has 13 amino acids. Germline assignment: CDR1 SGHTA and CDR2 FQGNSA. V was trimmed by 5 bases and J by 3 bases, leaving 10 bases between them.

The chain links TRBV19 to TRBJ2-5; TRBD1 aligns across 10 bases. The V gene end was trimmed by 6 bases and the J gene end by 5 bases; junction bases not matched to a gene: 9. The germline V gene has CDR1 LNHDA and CDR2 SQIVND (reference sequence). The CDR3 sequence is 15 residues long. The CDR3 loop is CASSPTGGAAETQYF. Here the CDR3 DNA reads TGTGCCAGTAGCCCGACAGGGGGCGCAGCGGAGACCCAGTACTTC.

The rearrangement uses TRBV2 and TRBJ2-2, with a weak D call TRBD1 (6 bases). Trimming removed 6 bases at V and 6 bases at J, with 17 bases between. In germline, CDR1 is SNHLY, CDR2 FYNNEI. The CDR3 loop spans 15 amino acids. CDR3 protein: CASSAQGVKAGELFF. The CDR3 DNA is TGTGCCAGCAGCGCACAGGGAGTAAAAGCCGGGGAGCTGTTTTTT.

The V gene is TRBV4-2, the J gene TRBJ1-2; D gene uncertain. Germline CDR1 reads LGHNA; CDR2 reads YNFKEQ. CDR3 length equals 12 residues. V shed 3 bases and J shed 7 bases, with 9 bases lying between them. The DNA of the CDR3 is TGTGCCAGCAGCCAGGCCAGCAGTGGCTACACCTTC. Translation gives CASSQASSGYTF.

The chain recombines TRBV9 with TRBJ2-7; the D gene could be TRBD1 or TRBD2 (7 bases each). V was cut by 3 bases and J by 2 bases, with 15 bases left in between. CDR1 SGDLS and CDR2 YYNGEE come from the germline V gene. CDR3 length equals 15 residues. The chain's CDR3 is CASSEGGTAAYEQYF. The CDR3 DNA follows: TGTGCCAGCAGCGAGGGGGGGACAGCTGCCTACGAGCAGTACTTC.

The V and J genes are TRBV18 and TRBJ2-7, with TRBD1 identical over 7 bases. This CDR3 is 15 amino acids long. Germline V CDR1 and CDR2: KGHSH, LQKENI. V was pared by 2 bases and J by 2 bases, with 6 bases of the junction left unmatched. This CDR3 is CASSPSLTGAYEQYF. The CDR3 DNA reads TGTGCCAGCTCACCATCGTTAACAGGGGCCTACGAGCAGTACTTC.

The V gene is TRBV28, the J gene TRBJ2-7, with D perhaps assigned TRBD1 or TRBD2 (5 bases each). V dropped 6 bases and J dropped 0 bases, with 9 bases sitting between them. Per germline, CDR1 MDHEN and CDR2 SYDVKM. The CDR3 contains 13 residues. CDR3 in amino acids: CASRARGSYEQYF. CDR3 nucleotide sequence: TGTGCCAGCAGGGCGAGGGGCTCCTACGAGCAGTACTTC.

The V call is TRBV6-4, the J call TRBJ2-1; the match to TRBD1 covers 10 bases. Germline CDR1 MRHNA, CDR2 SNTAGT. Unmatched junction bases numbered 12, after V lost 10 bases and J lost 0 bases. The CDR3 spans 17 residues. The CDR3 sequence: CANTPGQGSPSYNEQFF. The CDR3 DNA reads TGTGCCAATACCCCGGGACAGGGGTCCCCCTCCTACAATGAGCAGTTCTTC.

The V call is TRBV5-1, the J call TRBJ2-1, with TRBD2 identical over 12 bases. This CDR3 spans 13 amino acids. The germline gives CDR1 SGHRS, CDR2 YFSETQ. With 4 bases clipped from V and 9 bases from J, the junction kept 2 bases outside the gene matches. DNA of the CDR3: TGCGCCAGCAGCCCACTAGCGGGAGGTGAGCAGTTCTTC. This encodes CASSPLAGGEQFF.

This chain uses TRBV7-9 with TRBJ2-3, with D uncertain. The CDR3 contains 13 residues. The V and J ends lost 4 bases and 2 bases respectively, with 7 bases between them. Germline CDR1 is SEHNR and CDR2 is FQNEAQ (reference sequence). The CDR3 DNA reads as TGTGCCAGCAGCTGGTCGACCACAGATACGCAGTATTTT. Its protein product is CASSWSTTDTQYF.

The chain is built from TRBV5-4 and TRBJ1-2; no clear D. CDR3 length: 13 amino acids. Trimming took 5 bases from V and 1 from J, leaving 9 bases between them. Germline loops: CDR1 SGHNT, CDR2 YYREEE (reference sequence). The CDR3 protein is CASREGRNYGYTF. CDR3 sequence (DNA): TGTGCCAGCAGAGAAGGGCGTAACTATGGCTACACCTTC.